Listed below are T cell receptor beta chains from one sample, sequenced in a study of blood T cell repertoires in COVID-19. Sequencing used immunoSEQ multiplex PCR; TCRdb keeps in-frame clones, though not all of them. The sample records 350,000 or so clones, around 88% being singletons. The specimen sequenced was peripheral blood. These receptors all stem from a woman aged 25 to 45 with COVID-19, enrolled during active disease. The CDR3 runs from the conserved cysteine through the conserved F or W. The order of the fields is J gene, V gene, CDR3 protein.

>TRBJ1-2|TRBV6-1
CASSEARRLRYGYTF
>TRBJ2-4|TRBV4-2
CASSLLPLAGGENIQYF
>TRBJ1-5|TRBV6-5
CASSKQGNQPQHF
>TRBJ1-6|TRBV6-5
CASTKQAPNSPLHF
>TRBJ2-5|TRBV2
CASNTGGISQTQYF
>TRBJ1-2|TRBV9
CASSVVGTGVEGYTF
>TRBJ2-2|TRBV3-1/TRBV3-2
CASSQGLGQGRTGELFF
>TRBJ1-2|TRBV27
CATWGGGSGYTF
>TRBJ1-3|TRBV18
CASSLYGVSGNTIYF
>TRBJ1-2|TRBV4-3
CASSQETTHYGYTF
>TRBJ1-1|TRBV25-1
CASSESGGGNTEAFF